This TCR beta chain derives from a study of cytomegalovirus exposure and HLA in healthy donors. The wider study: The platform used for the 120 or so validation repertoires matched that of the 666 first-cohort repertoires, a later analysis reported. Study-wide findings and caveats: Researchers counted approximately 160 TCR beta chains as cytomegalovirus-associated. It was confirmed in vitro that a few of the CMV-associated chains were specific for CMV antigens.

About this clone: Its antigen is as yet unknown.

The CDR3 extends over 16 amino acids. The V gene's germline CDR1 is SGHAT and CDR2 FQNNGV. The V gene lost 0 bases and the J gene lost 0 bases, with 10 bases spanning the gap. Generated by immunoSEQ multiplex PCR, the TCRdb table keeps only in-frame clones and is missing some. The sample yields 50,000 or so clones, approximately 93% seen once. Specimen: PBMCs. The clonotype originates from a young woman in good health and CMV-seropositive. The genes are TRBV11-2 and TRBJ2-3; D perhaps matches TRBD2 (5 bases). Here the CDR3 DNA reads TGTGCCAGCAGCTTAGACGGCGGGCCGAGCACAGATACGCAGTATTTT. Its protein is CASSLDGGPSTDTQYF. The full variable domain, completed using reference TRBV11-2 and TRBJ2-3, is EAGVAQSPRYKIIEKRQSVAFWCNPISGHATLYWYQQILGQGPKLLIQFQNNGVVDDSQLPKDRFSAERLKGVDSTLKIQPAKLEDSAVYLCASSLDGGPSTDTQYFGPGTRLTVL.